Below, 17 T cell receptor beta chains from the same sample are listed, as sequenced in a study of T cells after yellow fever vaccination. MiXCR, applied by TCRdb to the 5' RACE reads, yields one record per CDR3 protein. This sample yields hundreds of thousands of distinct CDR3 sequences, of which 9% to 15% are seen a single time; 15% belongs to the top ten. Sequenced material: PBMCs, taken on the day of the yellow fever booster vaccination. Receptors originate from a man aged 25-45 years who received the YFV17D yellow fever vaccine.

The V gene is TRBV18, the J gene TRBJ2-1; weak D call: TRBD1 (6 bases). This CDR3 is 12 amino acids long. Germline CDR1 reads KGHSH; CDR2 reads LQKENI. Trimming took off 6 bases at V and 9 bases at J, with 12 bases between the two ends. Written as DNA, the CDR3 is TGTGCCAGCTCTCCTGGACAGAGTGAGCAGTTCTTC. Its protein is CASSPGQSEQFF. Complete variable domain (other parts from reference TRBV18 and TRBJ2-1): NAGVMQNPRHLVRRRGQEARLRCSPMKGHSHVYWYRQLPEEGLKFMVYLQKENIIDESGMPKERFSAEFPKEGPSILRIQQVVRGDSAAYFCASSPGQSEQFFGPGTRLTVL.

This chain connects TRBV7-9 to TRBJ2-1; D remains unclear. Per germline, CDR1 SEHNR and CDR2 FQNEAQ (reference sequence). V was shortened by 5 bases and J by 9 bases, with 14 bases between the two germline ends. CDR3 length: 13 residues. The CDR3: CASSPPSILEQFF. The CDR3 DNA reads TGTGCCAGCAGCCCCCCCTCCATCCTTGAGCAGTTCTTC.

The chain carries TRBV6-4 and TRBJ2-5; D may be TRBD2 (5 bases). The CDR3 totals 15 residues. Germline V gene lookup returns CDR1 MRHNA and CDR2 SNTAGT. The V end lost 3 bases, the J end lost 5 bases, and 16 bases lay between the germline ends. The CDR3 DNA reads as TGTGCCAGCAGTGAAAGCGGCCAGGTGGGGGAGACCCAGTACTTC. Residues: CASSESGQVGETQYF.

There are many counts of this clonotype. One junction end does not reproduce the germline sequence, and a read error may be involved. The chain recombines TRBV5-1 with TRBJ2-1, with 11 bases identical to TRBD2. Per the germline V gene, CDR1 is SGHRS and CDR2 is YFSETQ. The CDR3 sequence is 14 residues long. The CDR3 DNA sequence: TGTGCCAGCAGCCCCGGGACTAGCGGTAATGAGCAGTTCTTC. Translation gives CASSPGTSGNEQFF.

This clonotype was counted a few times. This sequence joins TRBV7-2 and TRBJ1-6; 9 bases agree with TRBD1. The CDR3 extends over 18 amino acids. Trimming at V came to 0 bases and at J to 2 bases, leaving 5 bases not matched to a gene. Germline V CDR1 and CDR2: SGHTA, FQGNSA. Here the CDR3 DNA reads TGTGCCAGCAGCTTAGCTACAGGGGGCTCCACCTATAATTCACCCCTCCACTTT. This encodes CASSLATGGSTYNSPLHF. Drawing the rest from reference TRBV7-2 and TRBJ1-6, the complete variable domain is GAGVSQSPSNKVTEKGKDVELRCDPISGHTALYWYRQSLGQGLEFLIYFQGNSAPDKSGLPSDRFSAERTGGSVSTLTIQRTQQEDSAVYLCASSLATGGSTYNSPLHFGNGTRLTVT.

The rearrangement uses TRBV20-1 and TRBJ2-5, with 9 bases matching TRBD2. The V segment lost 7 bases and the J segment 5 bases; nucleotides outside the gene matches: 8. This CDR3 comprises 13 residues. Germline assignment: CDR1 DFQATT and CDR2 SNEGSKA (reference sequence). The CDR3 reads CSVNSGRLETQYF. The CDR3 DNA reads as TGCAGTGTTAATAGCGGGAGATTGGAGACCCAGTACTTC.

This clonotype was picked up a small number of times. The chain links TRBV27 to TRBJ2-3; 7 nucleotides align to TRBD2. The CDR3 spans 15 residues. Germline V gene lookup returns CDR1 MNHEY and CDR2 SMNVEV (reference sequence). V was clipped by 5 bases and J by 4 bases; unmatched bases: 9. CDR3 in amino acids: CASSRGGLVADTQYF. CDR3 bases: TGTGCCAGCAGTCGGGGAGGGCTAGTCGCAGATACGCAGTATTTT.

This clonotype has only a few counts. This chain connects TRBV5-1 to TRBJ1-1; D uncertain. The CDR3 loop spans 15 amino acids. V was clipped by 0 bases and J by 1 base, with 10 bases between them. CDR1 is SGHRS, CDR2 YFSETQ, per germline. Here the CDR3 reads CASSLEVYENTEAFF. CDR3 bases: TGCGCCAGCAGCTTGGAGGTGTACGAGAACACTGAAGCTTTCTTT.

The CDR3 is CASSPQYSNQPQHF. The CDR3 DNA reads TGTGCCAGCTCACCTCAGTATAGCAATCAGCCCCAGCATTTT. V usage is TRBV18 and J usage is TRBJ1-5; D is ambiguous. The germline V and J ends were trimmed by 3 bases and 0 bases, with 6 bases remaining between them. CDR1 and CDR2 (germline): KGHSH, LQKENI. The CDR3 runs to 14 residues. Variable domain in full (rest from reference TRBV18 and TRBJ1-5): NAGVMQNPRHLVRRRGQEARLRCSPMKGHSHVYWYRQLPEEGLKFMVYLQKENIIDESGMPKERFSAEFPKEGPSILRIQQVVRGDSAAYFCASSPQYSNQPQHFGDGTRLSIL.

The chain is built from TRBV5-1 and TRBJ1-6; TRBD1 matches 7 bases. V trimming: 2 bases; J trimming: 5 bases; junction bases outside the gene matches: 4. This CDR3 is 15 amino acids long. Germline V gene sequence: CDR1 SGHRS, CDR2 YFSETQ. The DNA of the CDR3 is TGCGCCAGCAGCTTTGGGACAGCTAATAATTCACCCCTCCACTTT. Its translation is CASSFGTANNSPLHF.

This clonotype was counted between two and nine times. The CDR3 DNA is TGTGCCAGCAGTTACTCCCGGGACGCCCCCGGGAGGGGATACTTC. Its translation is CASSYSRDAPGRGYF. V gene TRBV6-2 or TRBV6-3 combines with J gene TRBJ2-5, with 8 bases lining up with TRBD2. The CDR3 consists of 15 residues. Looked up from germline, CDR1 is MNHEY and CDR2 is SVGEGT. The V gene end was trimmed by 0 bases and the J gene end by 14 bases; junction bases not matched to a gene: 14.

This clonotype was picked up a small number of times. The rearrangement uses TRBV3-1 and TRBJ2-5; tentative D call: TRBD1 (6 bases). Trimming removed 1 base at V and 3 bases at J, with 9 bases between. The CDR3 totals 14 residues. Per germline, CDR1 LGHDT and CDR2 YNNKEL (reference sequence). DNA of the CDR3: TGTGCCAGCAGCCAAGCTGGGGGCGAAGAGACCCAGTACTTC. Protein product: CASSQAGGEETQYF.

This clonotype was seen only a few times. The V and J genes are TRBV9 and TRBJ2-1; possibly TRBD2 for D (6 bases). CDR1 and CDR2 (germline): SGDLS, YYNGEE. CDR3 length: 15 amino acids. V shed 0 bases and J shed 3 bases, with 10 bases lying between them. The DNA of the CDR3 is TGTGCCAGCAGCGTAGATAGCGGCATCTACAATGAGCAGTTCTTC. Translated: CASSVDSGIYNEQFF.

This clonotype has at least ten counts. The chain carries TRBV3-1 and TRBJ2-3; D not certain. Germline-derived CDR1 and CDR2 are LGHDT and YNNKEL (reference sequence). Trimming pared 1 base from V and 1 base from J, leaving 9 bases between. CDR3 length: 15 residues. The CDR3 DNA reads as TGTGCCAGCAGCCAAGCTTCACTTCGCACAGATACGCAGTATTTT. This translates into CASSQASLRTDTQYF.

This chain connects TRBV20-1 to TRBJ2-3; D is uncertain. This CDR3 comprises 15 residues. CDR1 and CDR2 from the germline V gene are DFQATT and SNEGSKA (reference sequence). V gave up 3 bases and J gave up 1 base, with 14 bases separating them. This CDR3 is CSARRSHGGTDTQYF. The CDR3 DNA reads as TGCAGTGCTAGGAGAAGTCATGGGGGCACAGATACGCAGTATTTT.

The chain uses TRBV2 and TRBJ2-2; D remains unclear. The V gene lost 7 bases and the J gene lost 3 bases, with 3 bases spanning the gap. The CDR3 runs 11 residues. Germline V gene sequence: CDR1 SNHLY, CDR2 FYNNEI. The CDR3 here is CASTDTGELFF. In DNA, the CDR3 is TGTGCCAGCACAGACACCGGGGAGCTGTTTTTT.

The rearrangement joins TRBV20-1 to TRBJ2-1; 11 bases agree with TRBD2. There are 18 residues in the CDR3. CDR1 and CDR2 from the germline V gene are DFQATT and SNEGSKA (reference sequence). V was pared by 3 bases and J by 3 bases, with 13 bases of the junction left unmatched. This chain's CDR3 is CSASYSGRDLRSYNEQFF. CDR3 in DNA: TGCAGTGCTAGCTATAGCGGGAGGGATCTGAGGAGCTACAATGAGCAGTTCTTC.